This is a list of T cell receptor beta chains from one sample in a study of Ad26.COV2.S vaccination and SARS-CoV-2 variants. Only in-frame clones appear in the TCRdb table, and some are missing; sequencing was by immunoSEQ multiplex PCR. Of about 320,000 clones in the sample, around 85% were seen once. Sequenced here: peripheral blood, sampled in a trial of Ad26.COV2.S vaccine versus placebo. These receptors all stem from a person aged 18-60 years who received the Ad26.COV2.S COVID-19 vaccine or a placebo. Each CDR3 is given with its conserved first and last residue. The D gene is left open where the match is weak. Rows give clone size only sometimes, using once, few, many, or a class for an expanded clone.

d_call: NA
clone_size: once
j_call: TRBJ2-2
v_call: TRBV29-1
cdr3_nt: TGCAGCGCTTCAGGGAGTTCGGACACCGGGGAGCTGTTTTTT
cdr3_aa: CSASGSSDTGELFF

d_call: NA
clone_size: few
j_call: TRBJ1-1
v_call: TRBV9
cdr3_nt: TGTGCCAGCAGCCCTTATCAGGGAGGCACTGAAGCTTTCTTT
cdr3_aa: CASSPYQGGTEAFF

d_call: NA
clone_size: NA
j_call: TRBJ2-1
v_call: TRBV30
cdr3_nt: TGTGCCTGGAGTGTTGGCTGGGACAGAGGGACTGTAGAGCAGTTCTTC
cdr3_aa: CAWSVGWDRGTVEQFF

d_call: TRBD2
clone_size: NA
j_call: TRBJ2-1
v_call: TRBV7-6
cdr3_nt: TGTGCCAGCAGCTCTGACGCGGGGGGTGATTACAATGAGCAGTTCTTC
cdr3_aa: CASSSDAGGDYNEQFF

d_call: NA
clone_size: NA
j_call: TRBJ1-1
v_call: TRBV6-5
cdr3_nt: TGTGCCAGCAGTTACTCGGTTCAGAACACTGAAGCTTTCTTT
cdr3_aa: CASSYSVQNTEAFF

d_call: TRBD2
clone_size: NA
j_call: TRBJ2-7
v_call: TRBV7-6
cdr3_nt: TGTGCCAGCAGCTTATACGGGGGGGCTTTGTACGAGCAGTACTTC
cdr3_aa: CASSLYGGALYEQYF

d_call: NA
clone_size: NA
j_call: TRBJ2-7
v_call: TRBV7-8
cdr3_nt: TGTGCCAGCAGCTTAGCGCAAGGGGTTTGGTCCTACGAGCAGTACTTC
cdr3_aa: CASSLAQGVWSYEQYF

d_call: NA
clone_size: few
j_call: TRBJ2-7
v_call: TRBV4-2
cdr3_nt: TGTGCCAGCAGCCAAGTATCGGGCAGGGGTTTTTACGAGCAGTACTTC
cdr3_aa: CASSQVSGRGFYEQYF

d_call: TRBD1
clone_size: NA
j_call: TRBJ1-6
v_call: TRBV28
cdr3_nt: TGTGCCAGTACTTCTCGTCCTGGGACAGGAATAAACTTCTATAATTCACCCCTCCACTTT
cdr3_aa: CASTSRPGTGINFYNSPLHF

d_call: TRBD1
clone_size: NA
j_call: TRBJ1-2
v_call: TRBV30
cdr3_nt: TGTGCCTGGAGTGTACCCCCGGGACAGGATCACTATGGCTACACCTTC
cdr3_aa: CAWSVPPGQDHYGYTF

d_call: TRBD2
clone_size: NA
j_call: TRBJ2-7
v_call: TRBV14
cdr3_nt: TGTGCCAGCAGCCCAAGGCGACGCGGGGGGGTTGGTGCCTACGAGCAGTACTTC
cdr3_aa: CASSPRRRGGVGAYEQYF

d_call: NA
clone_size: NA
j_call: TRBJ2-5
v_call: TRBV7-9
cdr3_nt: TGTGCCAGCAGCTTAGCCCAGGGGAAAGAGACCCAGTACTTC
cdr3_aa: CASSLAQGKETQYF

d_call: NA
clone_size: NA
j_call: TRBJ1-1
v_call: TRBV3-1/TRBV3-2
cdr3_nt: TGTGCCAGCGCCCCGCAGCGGAACACTGAAGCTTTCTTT
cdr3_aa: CASAPQRNTEAFF

d_call: TRBD1
clone_size: NA
j_call: TRBJ2-7
v_call: TRBV28
cdr3_nt: TGTGCCAGCGGTGGAGGGACAGGACTATCCTACGAGCAGTACTTC
cdr3_aa: CASGGGTGLSYEQYF

d_call: TRBD1
clone_size: NA
j_call: TRBJ2-5
v_call: TRBV7-2
cdr3_nt: TGTGCCAGCAGCTTAGTCGGGACAGGGGGCGTAGAGACCCAGTACTTC
cdr3_aa: CASSLVGTGGVETQYF

d_call: NA
clone_size: NA
j_call: TRBJ2-3
v_call: TRBV5-5
cdr3_nt: TGTGCCAGCAGCATCCGACAGTACAACACAGATACGCAGTATTTT
cdr3_aa: CASSIRQYNTDTQYF

d_call: TRBD1
clone_size: once
j_call: TRBJ2-6
v_call: TRBV2
cdr3_nt: TGTGCCAGCAGTCCGCGACGGACAGGCTTCGGGGCCAACGTCCTGACTTTC
cdr3_aa: CASSPRRTGFGANVLTF

d_call: NA
clone_size: NA
j_call: TRBJ2-2
v_call: TRBV7-9
cdr3_nt: TGTGCCAGCAGCTCAGCTCCCGAGAACACCGGGGAGCTGTTTTTT
cdr3_aa: CASSSAPENTGELFF

d_call: TRBD2
clone_size: once
j_call: TRBJ2-7
v_call: TRBV11-2
cdr3_nt: TGTGCCAGCAGGGATTCCTGGGGGGGAAAATCCTACGAGCAGTACTTC
cdr3_aa: CASRDSWGGKSYEQYF

d_call: NA
clone_size: NA
j_call: TRBJ1-5
v_call: TRBV1
cdr3_nt: TGCACCAGCAGCCTCAATCGGACGGGCAGTTATCAGCCCCAGCATTTT
cdr3_aa: CTSSLNRTGSYQPQHF

d_call: NA
clone_size: NA
j_call: TRBJ1-4
v_call: TRBV2
cdr3_nt: TGTGCCAGCACAAATGAGTATTGGGAAAAACTGTTTTTT
cdr3_aa: CASTNEYWEKLFF

d_call: NA
clone_size: few
j_call: TRBJ2-3
v_call: TRBV12-3/TRBV12-4
cdr3_nt: TGTGCCAGCAGTTCGGGTAATACGCAGTATTTT
cdr3_aa: CASSSGNTQYF

d_call: TRBD1
clone_size: once
j_call: TRBJ1-1
v_call: TRBV7-8
cdr3_nt: TGTGCCAGCAGCTCCTATAGACAGGGCCCAGAAGCTTTCTTT
cdr3_aa: CASSSYRQGPEAFF

d_call: NA
clone_size: NA
j_call: TRBJ1-2
v_call: TRBV29-1
cdr3_nt: TGCAGCGTTCGTGACAGTCTTTCGTGGGGCTACACCTTC
cdr3_aa: CSVRDSLSWGYTF